This T cell receptor (beta chain) was retrieved from a study of CD8+ T cells in alopecia areata. This clone was seen more than once but under ten times. Its target is not known. Regarding treatment: oral pan-JAK inhibitor, 5-10 mg twice daily. RNA extraction was followed by reverse transcription into cDNA, which acted as the sequencing template. Libraries were prepared by immunoSEQ multiplex PCR; TCRdb keeps only in-frame clonotypes and omits some of them. This table has about 110,000 clones, roughly 84% appearing once. Study findings and constraints: Sharing of TCR sequences between patients (possibly for HLA-related reasons) was less clear than in mice.

Germline CDR1 is SQVTM and CDR2 is ANQGSEA. This CDR3 region has 14 residues. After removal of 6 bases from V and 5 bases from J, the junction contained 12 bases not matched to a gene. The V and J genes are TRBV29-1 and TRBJ2-5; TRBD1 matches 7 bases. The clonotype was recovered from a human donor with alopecia areata. Sequences were derived from CD8+ T cells sorted from blood, sampled at week 24, from a patient treated with tofacitinib. CDR3 nucleotides: TGCAGCGTGCCGGGACAGTATGGTGTGGAGACCCAGTACTTC. Translation gives CSVPGQYGVETQYF.